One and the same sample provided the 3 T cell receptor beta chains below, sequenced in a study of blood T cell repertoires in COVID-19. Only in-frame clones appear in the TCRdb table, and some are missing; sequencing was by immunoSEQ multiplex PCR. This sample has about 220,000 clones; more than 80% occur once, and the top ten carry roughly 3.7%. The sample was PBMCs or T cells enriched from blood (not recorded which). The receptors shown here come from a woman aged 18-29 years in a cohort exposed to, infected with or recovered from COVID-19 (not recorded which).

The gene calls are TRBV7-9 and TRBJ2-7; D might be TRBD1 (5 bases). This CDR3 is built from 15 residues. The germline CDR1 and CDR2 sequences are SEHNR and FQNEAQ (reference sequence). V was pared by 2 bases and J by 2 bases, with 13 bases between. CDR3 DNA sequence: TGTGCCAGCAGCTTAACAAGGGGTCCCCCCTACGAGCAGTACTTC. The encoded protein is CASSLTRGPPYEQYF.

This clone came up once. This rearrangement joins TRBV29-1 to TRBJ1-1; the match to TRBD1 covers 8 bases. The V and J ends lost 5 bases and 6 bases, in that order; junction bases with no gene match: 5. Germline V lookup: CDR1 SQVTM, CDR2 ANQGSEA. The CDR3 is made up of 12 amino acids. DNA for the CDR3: TGCAGCGTTTTTGGACAGGGACCTGAAGCTTTCTTT. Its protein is CSVFGQGPEAFF.

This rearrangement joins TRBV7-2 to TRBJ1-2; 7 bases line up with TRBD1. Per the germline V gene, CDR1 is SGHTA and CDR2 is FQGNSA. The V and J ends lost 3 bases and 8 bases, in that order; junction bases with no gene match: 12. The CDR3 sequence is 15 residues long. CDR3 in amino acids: CASSLWGRQGEGYTF. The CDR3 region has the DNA TGTGCCAGCAGCTTGTGGGGGAGACAGGGAGAAGGCTACACCTTC.